The clone carrying this T cell receptor beta chain was recorded a few times. The data are from a study of blood T cell repertoires in COVID-19. Across the study: COVID-19 samples, acute and convalescent, were from the United States, Italy and Spain.

V gave up 0 bases and J gave up 11 bases; unmatched junction bases: 20. The CDR3 runs to 19 residues. The V gene's germline CDR1 is LNHDA and CDR2 SQIVND (reference sequence). Per the authors' pipeline: For nucleated cells, counts were estimated from reference gene primer amplification. Method: immunoSEQ multiplex PCR; TCRdb's copy keeps in-frame clones and lacks some. The DNA was the basis for D and trimming; V, J and clone size are from that table. The sample consists of about 490,000 clones, roughly 88% of them appearing once. The receptor was isolated from a human donor in a cohort sampled during active COVID-19. This chain links TRBV19 with TRBJ2-1; 9 bases line up with TRBD1. The specimen was peripheral blood. CDR3 loop: CASSIEGGSRTGDRLKQFF. The CDR3 bases are TGTGCCAGTAGTATAGAGGGGGGATCGCGGACAGGGGATAGACTGAAGCAGTTCTTC.